Detailed here is one T cell receptor beta chain. The antigen remains unidentified. J gave up 5 bases and V 1 base, and 1 base lay outside the gene matches. Germline V CDR1 and CDR2: MNHEY, SMNVEV (reference sequence). This CDR3 has 14 amino acids. The source of the sample is a study of T cell repertoires in cytomegalovirus infection. Study-wide context: The authors relied on CMV epitopes, both recently identified HLA-C-restricted and well-studied HLA-B-restricted.

TCRdb re-derived calls from the reads in MiXCR, one entry per CDR3 protein. Of 800,000 to 950,000 distinct CDR3 sequences listed, around a third are singletons. Study results and limitations: There were HLA-C-restricted CMV-specific TCR beta clonotypes dominating the ex vivo response. Identification of carriers of CMV plus the relevant HLA was achieved through cumulative public TCR beta family frequency.

Sample: cultured CD8+ T cells from PBMCs, taken from culture after CMV antigen stimulation. This clonotype was sampled from a human donor in good health (CMV status not recorded). Some clones in this sample may be carry-over from other donors' samples. V is TRBV27 and J is TRBJ2-1; 8 bases are shared with TRBD1. The CDR3 reads CASSLWGQDNEQFF. Here the CDR3 DNA reads TGTGCCAGCAGTTTATGGGGACAGGACAATGAGCAGTTCTTC.